This T cell receptor beta chain is drawn from a study of cytomegalovirus exposure and HLA in healthy donors. General observations from the study: Later analysis found that TCR beta chains associated with HLA were more clonally expanded than other, equally common chains. Some V segments could not be told apart, so they were left out, TRBV6-2 and TRBV6-3 among them. A classifier reportedly called cytomegalovirus status with high sensitivity and specificity. Some 16,000 TCR beta sequences were associated with HLA alleles at 0.05 false discovery rate in a later analysis.

Vbeta (60) and Jbeta (13) primers were used in the PCR. TCRdb's copy holds only in-frame clones and misses some; the assay was immunoSEQ multiplex PCR. The sample shows 150,000 or so clones, around four fifths of them seen only once. Comment on this clone: The target antigen is unknown.

Germline CDR1 and CDR2: SGHKS and YYEKEE (reference sequence). V lost 0 bases, J lost 11 bases, and 14 bases lay in between. This CDR3 is built from 13 residues. The receptor was derived from a woman aged 45-65 years in good health and CMV-seropositive. The V call is TRBV5-5, the J call TRBJ1-1; no definite D call. Sequencing used PBMCs. CDR3: CASSLGSIAGAFF. CDR3 sequence (DNA): TGTGCCAGCAGCTTGGGAAGCATCGCGGGCGCTTTCTTT. Combining the CDR3 with reference TRBV5-5 and TRBJ1-1 gives the whole variable domain DAGVTQSPTHLIKTRGQQVTLRCSPISGHKSVSWYQQVLGQGPQFIFQYYEKEERGRGNFPDRFSARQFPNYSSELNVNALLLGDSALYLCASSLGSIAGAFFGQGTRLTVV.